This T cell receptor (beta chain) was captured by sequencing in a study of cytomegalovirus exposure and HLA in healthy donors. Study-level results: Equally common other TCR beta chains were less clonally expanded than HLA-associated ones, a later analysis found. As confirmed in vitro, a few CMV-associated chains were specific for CMV antigens.

PCR was performed using 60 Vbeta and 13 Jbeta primers. Using immunoSEQ multiplex PCR, the repertoire was profiled, and TCRdb retains in-frame clones only, with some absent. The repertoire includes over 150,000 clones, approximately 69% of them detected once, and 2.1% sits in the top ten. CDR3 length: 13 residues. The germline CDR1 and CDR2 sequences are MNHEY and SMNVEV (reference sequence). With 3 bases removed from V and 11 bases from J, the gap between germline ends came to 15 bases. As regards this clone: Antigen specificity is unknown.

The sample consisted of PBMCs. The TCR comes from a man aged 25 to 40 in good health and CMV-seronegative. The J gene is TRBJ2-3, the V gene TRBV27; weak D call: TRBD2 (6 bases). The CDR3 is CASSLGGGYKQYF. CDR3 nucleotide sequence: TGTGCCAGCAGTTTGGGGGGTGGATATAAGCAGTATTTT.